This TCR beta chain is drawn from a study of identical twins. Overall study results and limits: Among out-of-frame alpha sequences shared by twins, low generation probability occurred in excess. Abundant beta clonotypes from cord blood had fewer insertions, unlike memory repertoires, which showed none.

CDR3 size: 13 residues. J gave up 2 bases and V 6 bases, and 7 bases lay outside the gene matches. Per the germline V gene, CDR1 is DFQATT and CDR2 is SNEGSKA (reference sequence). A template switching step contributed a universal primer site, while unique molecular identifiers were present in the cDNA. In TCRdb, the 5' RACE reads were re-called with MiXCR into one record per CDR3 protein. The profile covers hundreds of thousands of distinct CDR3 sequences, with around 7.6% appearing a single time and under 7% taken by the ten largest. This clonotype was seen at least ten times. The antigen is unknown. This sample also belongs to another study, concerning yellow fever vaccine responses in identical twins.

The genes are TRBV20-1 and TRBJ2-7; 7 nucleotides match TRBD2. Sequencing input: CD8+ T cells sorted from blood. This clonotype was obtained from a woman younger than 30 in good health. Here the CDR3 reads CSAERELTYEQYF. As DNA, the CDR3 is TGCAGTGCCGAGCGGGAACTTACCTACGAGCAGTACTTC.